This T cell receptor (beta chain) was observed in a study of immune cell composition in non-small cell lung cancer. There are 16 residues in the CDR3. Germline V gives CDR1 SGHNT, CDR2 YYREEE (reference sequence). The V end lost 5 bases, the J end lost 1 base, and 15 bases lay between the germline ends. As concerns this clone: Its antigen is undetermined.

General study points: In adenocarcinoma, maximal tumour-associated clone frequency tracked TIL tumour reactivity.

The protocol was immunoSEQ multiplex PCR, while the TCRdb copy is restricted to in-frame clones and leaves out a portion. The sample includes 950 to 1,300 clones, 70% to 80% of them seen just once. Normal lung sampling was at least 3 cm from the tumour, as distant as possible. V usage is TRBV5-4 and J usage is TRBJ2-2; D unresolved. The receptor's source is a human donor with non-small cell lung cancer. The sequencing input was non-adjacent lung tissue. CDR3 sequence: CASSLGNWGNTGELFF. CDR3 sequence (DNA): TGTGCCAGCAGTCTCGGAAACTGGGGGAACACCGGGGAGCTGTTTTTT.